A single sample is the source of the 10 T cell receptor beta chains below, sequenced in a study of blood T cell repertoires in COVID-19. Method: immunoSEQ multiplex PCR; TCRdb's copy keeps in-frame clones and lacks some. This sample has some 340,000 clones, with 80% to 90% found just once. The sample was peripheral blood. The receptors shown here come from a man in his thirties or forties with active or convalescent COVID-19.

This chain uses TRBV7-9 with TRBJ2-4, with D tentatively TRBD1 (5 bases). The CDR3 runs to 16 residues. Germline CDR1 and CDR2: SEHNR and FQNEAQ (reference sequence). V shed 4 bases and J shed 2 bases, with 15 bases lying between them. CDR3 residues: CASSSGNLETKNIQYF. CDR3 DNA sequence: TGTGCCAGCAGCTCAGGGAATTTGGAGACCAAAAACATTCAGTACTTC.

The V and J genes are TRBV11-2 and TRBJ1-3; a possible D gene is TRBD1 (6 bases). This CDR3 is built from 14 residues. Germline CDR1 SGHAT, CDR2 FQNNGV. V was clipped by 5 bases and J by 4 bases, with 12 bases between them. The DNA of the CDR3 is TGTGCCAGCAGCCCAACAGGGATCGGAAACACCATATATTTT. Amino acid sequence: CASSPTGIGNTIYF. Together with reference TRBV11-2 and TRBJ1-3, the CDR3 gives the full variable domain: EAGVAQSPRYKIIEKRQSVAFWCNPISGHATLYWYQQILGQGPKLLIQFQNNGVVDDSQLPKDRFSAERLKGVDSTLKIQPAKLEDSAVYLCASSPTGIGNTIYFGEGSWLTVV.

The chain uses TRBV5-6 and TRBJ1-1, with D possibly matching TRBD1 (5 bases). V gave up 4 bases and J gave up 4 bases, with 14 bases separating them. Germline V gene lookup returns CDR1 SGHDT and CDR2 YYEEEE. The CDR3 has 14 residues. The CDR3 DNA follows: TGTGCCAGCAGCCCCTTGGGCGGGACCACTGAAGCTTTCTTT. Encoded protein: CASSPLGGTTEAFF.

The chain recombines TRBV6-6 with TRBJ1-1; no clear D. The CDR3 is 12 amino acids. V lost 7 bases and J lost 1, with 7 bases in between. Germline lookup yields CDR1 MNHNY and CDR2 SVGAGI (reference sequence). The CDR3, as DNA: TGTGCCAGCAAGACACCGAACACTGAAGCTTTCTTT. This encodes CASKTPNTEAFF.

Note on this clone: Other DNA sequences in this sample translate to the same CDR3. CDR3 residues: CAISEQNQPQHF. In DNA form, the CDR3 reads TGTGCCATCAGTGAACAGAATCAGCCCCAGCATTTT. This rearrangement joins TRBV10-3 to TRBJ1-5, with D uncertain. CDR1 and CDR2 (germline): ENHRY, SYGVKD. Trimming pared 3 bases from V and 4 bases from J, leaving 4 bases between. CDR3 size: 12 residues.

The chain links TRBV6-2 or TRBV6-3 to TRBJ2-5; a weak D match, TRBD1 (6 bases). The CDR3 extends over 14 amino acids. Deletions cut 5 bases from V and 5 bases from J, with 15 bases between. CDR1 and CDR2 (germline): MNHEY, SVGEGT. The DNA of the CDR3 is TGTGCCAGCAGTCCCTCAGGGGCTCGGGAGACCCAGTACTTC. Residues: CASSPSGARETQYF.

CDR3 in DNA: TGTGCCAGCAGCCCGGGGTACGGGGATGAGCAGTTCTTC. This codes for CASSPGYGDEQFF. The chain links TRBV6-5 to TRBJ2-1, with D possibly TRBD2 on 5 matching bases. This CDR3 contains 13 residues. With 6 bases removed from V and 8 bases from J, the gap between germline ends came to 14 bases. Per germline, CDR1 MNHEY and CDR2 SVGAGI.

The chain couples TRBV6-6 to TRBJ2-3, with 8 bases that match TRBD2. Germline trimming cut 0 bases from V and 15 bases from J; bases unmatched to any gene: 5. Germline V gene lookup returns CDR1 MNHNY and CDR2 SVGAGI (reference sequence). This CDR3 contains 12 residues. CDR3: CASSYSRTSFYF. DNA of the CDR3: TGTGCCAGCAGTTACTCCCGGACTAGCTTTTATTTT.

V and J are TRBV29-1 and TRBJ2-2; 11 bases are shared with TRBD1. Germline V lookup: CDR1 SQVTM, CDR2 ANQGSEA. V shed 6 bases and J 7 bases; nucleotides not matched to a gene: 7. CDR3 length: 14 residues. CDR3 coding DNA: TGCAGCGTCGGGACAGGGGGGCAGGGCGGGGAGCTGTTTTTT. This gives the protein CSVGTGGQGGELFF.

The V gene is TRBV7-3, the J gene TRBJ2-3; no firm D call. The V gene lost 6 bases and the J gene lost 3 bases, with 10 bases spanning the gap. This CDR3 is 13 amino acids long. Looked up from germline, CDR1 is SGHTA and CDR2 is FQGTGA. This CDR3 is CASSPYLTDTQYF. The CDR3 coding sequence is TGTGCCAGCAGTCCCTACCTGACAGATACGCAGTATTTT.